This TCR beta chain was retrieved from a study of cytomegalovirus exposure and HLA in healthy donors. Primers: 60 Vbeta forward and 13 Jbeta reverse. Clones were sequenced by immunoSEQ multiplex PCR, and TCRdb holds only the in-frame ones, with some missing. This table has approximately 200,000 clones, approximately 81% appearing once. Whole-study findings and limits: Later on, an analysis showed TCR association rates differing by HLA locus, with DRB1 the most and HLA-C the fewest. Reportedly, cytomegalovirus status was diagnosed with high sensitivity and specificity.

This clone has just a few counts. The antigen remains unidentified. Per the germline V gene, CDR1 is MNHNS and CDR2 is SASEGT. The CDR3 sequence is 16 residues long. The V and J ends lost 4 bases and 2 bases respectively, with 17 bases between them. The chain has TRBV6-1 and TRBJ1-2; D possibly corresponds to TRBD1 (6 bases). This TCR came from a woman aged 18-30 years in good health and CMV-seropositive. The sample taken for sequencing was PBMCs. Written as DNA, the CDR3 is TGTGCCAGCAGTGGCCGAGCGGGGGGCTTAAACTATGGCTACACCTTC. This gives the protein CASSGRAGGLNYGYTF.